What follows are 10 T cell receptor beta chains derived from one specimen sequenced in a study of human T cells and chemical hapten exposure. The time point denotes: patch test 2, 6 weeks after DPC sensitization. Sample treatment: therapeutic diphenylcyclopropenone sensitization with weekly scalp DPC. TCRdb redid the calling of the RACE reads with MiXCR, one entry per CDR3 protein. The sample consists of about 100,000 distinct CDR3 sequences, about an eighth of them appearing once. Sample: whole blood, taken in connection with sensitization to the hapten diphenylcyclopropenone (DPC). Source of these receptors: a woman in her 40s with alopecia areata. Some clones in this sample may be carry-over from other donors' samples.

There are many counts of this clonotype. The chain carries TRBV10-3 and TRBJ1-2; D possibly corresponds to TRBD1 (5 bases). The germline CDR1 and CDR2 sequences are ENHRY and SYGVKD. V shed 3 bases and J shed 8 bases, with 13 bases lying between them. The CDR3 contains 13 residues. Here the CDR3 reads CAISEGQGEGYTF. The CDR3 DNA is TGTGCCATCAGTGAAGGTCAGGGAGAAGGCTACACCTTC.

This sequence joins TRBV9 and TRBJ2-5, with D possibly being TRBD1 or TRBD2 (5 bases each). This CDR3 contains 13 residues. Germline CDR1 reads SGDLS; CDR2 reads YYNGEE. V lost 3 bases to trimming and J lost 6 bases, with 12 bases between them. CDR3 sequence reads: CASSDGARQTQYF. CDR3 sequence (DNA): TGTGCCAGCAGCGACGGGGCCAGGCAGACCCAGTACTTC.

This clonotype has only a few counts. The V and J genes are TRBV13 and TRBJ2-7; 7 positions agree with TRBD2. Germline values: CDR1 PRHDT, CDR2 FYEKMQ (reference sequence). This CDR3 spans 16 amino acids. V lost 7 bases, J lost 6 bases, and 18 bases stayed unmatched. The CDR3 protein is CASTPEKVRGLGEQYF. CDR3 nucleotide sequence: TGTGCCAGCACCCCTGAGAAGGTGCGGGGGTTGGGCGAGCAGTACTTC.

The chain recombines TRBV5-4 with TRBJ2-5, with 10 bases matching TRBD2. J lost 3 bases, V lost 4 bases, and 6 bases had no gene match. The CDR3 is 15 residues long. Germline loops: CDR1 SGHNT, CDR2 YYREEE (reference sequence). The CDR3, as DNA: TGTGCCAGCAGCACCTTAGGACTAGCGGAAGAGACCCAGTACTTC. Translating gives CASSTLGLAEETQYF.

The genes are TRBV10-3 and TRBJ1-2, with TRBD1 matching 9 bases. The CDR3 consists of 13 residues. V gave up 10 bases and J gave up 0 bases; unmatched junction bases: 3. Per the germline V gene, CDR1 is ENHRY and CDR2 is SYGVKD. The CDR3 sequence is CASWTGANYGYTF. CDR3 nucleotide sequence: TGTGCCAGCTGGACAGGGGCTAACTATGGCTACACCTTC.

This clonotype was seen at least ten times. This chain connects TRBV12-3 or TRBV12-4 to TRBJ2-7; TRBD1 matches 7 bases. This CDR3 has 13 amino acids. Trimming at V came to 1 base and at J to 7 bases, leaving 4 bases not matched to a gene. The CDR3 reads CASSLDRGWEQYF. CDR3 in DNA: TGTGCCAGCAGTTTAGACAGGGGATGGGAGCAGTACTTC.

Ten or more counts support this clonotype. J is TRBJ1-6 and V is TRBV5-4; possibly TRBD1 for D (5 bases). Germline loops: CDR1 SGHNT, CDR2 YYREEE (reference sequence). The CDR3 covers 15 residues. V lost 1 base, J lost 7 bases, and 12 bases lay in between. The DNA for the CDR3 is TGTGCCAGCAGCTTGTTTGTAACAGGAAATTCACCCCTCCACTTT. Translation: CASSLFVTGNSPLHF.

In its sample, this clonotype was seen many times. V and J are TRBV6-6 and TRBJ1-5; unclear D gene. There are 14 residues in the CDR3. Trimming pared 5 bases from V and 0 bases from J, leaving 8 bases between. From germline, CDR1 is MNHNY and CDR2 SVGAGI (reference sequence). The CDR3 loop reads CASSASSSNQPQHF. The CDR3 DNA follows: TGTGCCAGCAGTGCGAGTAGTAGCAATCAGCCCCAGCATTTT.

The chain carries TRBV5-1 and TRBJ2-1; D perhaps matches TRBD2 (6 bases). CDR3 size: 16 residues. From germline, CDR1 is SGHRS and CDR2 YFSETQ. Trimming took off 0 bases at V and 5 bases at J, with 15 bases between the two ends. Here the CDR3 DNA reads TGCGCCAGCAGCTTGGTGGGGGGAGGCATTAACAATGAGCAGTTCTTC. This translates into CASSLVGGGINNEQFF.

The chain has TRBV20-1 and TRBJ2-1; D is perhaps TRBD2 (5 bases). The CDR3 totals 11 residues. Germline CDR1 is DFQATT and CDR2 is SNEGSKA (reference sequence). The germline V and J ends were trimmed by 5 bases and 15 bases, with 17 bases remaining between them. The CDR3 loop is CSARTGKVGFF. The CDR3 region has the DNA TGCAGTGCTCGGACCGGGAAGGTTGGGTTCTTC.